This T cell receptor beta chain was profiled in a study of shared clonotypes between healthy human individuals. Points from the study as a whole: Generation probabilities of non-shared clonotypes were lower (relative to those shared by all four donors).

TCRdb's copy holds only in-frame clones and misses some; the assay was immunoSEQ multiplex PCR. Here the sample spans approximately 2.5 million clones, over 85% being singletons. In the case of this clone: Its antigen is not identified.

Germline V lookup: CDR1 KGHSH, CDR2 LQKENI. Trimming at V came to 3 bases and at J to 3 bases, leaving 7 bases not matched to a gene. This CDR3 is built from 16 residues. The material sequenced was naive CD4+ T cells from PBMCs. Regarding subset: CD45RA+ positively selected. This clonotype was sampled from a young man in good health. Some clones in this sample may be carry-over from other donors' samples. The V gene is TRBV18, the J gene TRBJ2-1; TRBD1 matches at 8 bases. The CDR3 bases are TGTGCCAGCTCACCCCCCCCAGGGGGCTACTACAATGAGCAGTTCTTC. Residues: CASSPPPGGYYNEQFF.